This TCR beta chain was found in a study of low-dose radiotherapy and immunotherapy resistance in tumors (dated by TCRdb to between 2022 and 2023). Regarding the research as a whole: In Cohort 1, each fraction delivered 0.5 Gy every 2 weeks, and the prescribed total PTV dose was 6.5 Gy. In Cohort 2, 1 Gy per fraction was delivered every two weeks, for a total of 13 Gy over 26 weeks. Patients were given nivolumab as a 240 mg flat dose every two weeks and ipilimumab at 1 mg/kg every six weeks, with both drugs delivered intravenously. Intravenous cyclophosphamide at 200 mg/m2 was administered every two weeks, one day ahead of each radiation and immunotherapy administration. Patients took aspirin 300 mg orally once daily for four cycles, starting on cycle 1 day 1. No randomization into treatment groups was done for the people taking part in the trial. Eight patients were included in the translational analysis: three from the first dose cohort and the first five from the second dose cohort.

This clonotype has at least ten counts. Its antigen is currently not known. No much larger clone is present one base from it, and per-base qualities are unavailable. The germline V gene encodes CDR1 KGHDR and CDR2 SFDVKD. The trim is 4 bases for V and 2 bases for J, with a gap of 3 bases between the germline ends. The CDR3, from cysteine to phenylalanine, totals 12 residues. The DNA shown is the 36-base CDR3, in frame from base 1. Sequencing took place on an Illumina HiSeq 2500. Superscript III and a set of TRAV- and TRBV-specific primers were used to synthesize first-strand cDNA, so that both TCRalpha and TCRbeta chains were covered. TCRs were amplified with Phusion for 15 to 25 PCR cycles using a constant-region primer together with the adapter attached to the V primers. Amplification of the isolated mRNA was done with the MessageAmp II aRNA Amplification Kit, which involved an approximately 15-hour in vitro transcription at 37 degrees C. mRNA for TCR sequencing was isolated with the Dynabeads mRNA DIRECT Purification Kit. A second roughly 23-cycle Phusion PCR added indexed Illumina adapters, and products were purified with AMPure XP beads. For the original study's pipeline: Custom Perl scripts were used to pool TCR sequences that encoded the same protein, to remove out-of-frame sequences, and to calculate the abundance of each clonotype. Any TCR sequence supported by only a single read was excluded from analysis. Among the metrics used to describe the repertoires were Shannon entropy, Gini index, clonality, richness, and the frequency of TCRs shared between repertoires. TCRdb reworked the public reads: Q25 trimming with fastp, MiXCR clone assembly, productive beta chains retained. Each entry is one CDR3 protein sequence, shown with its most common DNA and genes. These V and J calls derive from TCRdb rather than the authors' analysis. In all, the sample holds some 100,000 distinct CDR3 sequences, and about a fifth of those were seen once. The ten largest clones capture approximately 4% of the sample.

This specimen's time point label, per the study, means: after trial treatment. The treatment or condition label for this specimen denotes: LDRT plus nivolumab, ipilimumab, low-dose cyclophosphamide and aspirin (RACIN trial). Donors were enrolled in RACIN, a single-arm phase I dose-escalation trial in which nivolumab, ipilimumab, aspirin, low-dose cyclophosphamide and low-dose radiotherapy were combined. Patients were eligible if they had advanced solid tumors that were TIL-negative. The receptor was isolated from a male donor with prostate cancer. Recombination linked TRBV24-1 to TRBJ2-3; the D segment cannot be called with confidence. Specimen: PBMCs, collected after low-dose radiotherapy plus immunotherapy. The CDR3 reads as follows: CATSDYTDTQYF. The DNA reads TGTGCCACCAGTGACTACACAGATACGCAGTATTTT.